This TCR beta chain was recovered during a study of regulatory T cells in long-lasting Graves disease. This CDR3 is 15 amino acids long. Germline V lookup: CDR1 SGHAT, CDR2 FQNNGV. Deletions cut 3 bases from V and 2 bases from J, with 14 bases between. HTBI primers from iRepertoire and Arm-PCR of CDR3 regions yielded the TCR beta libraries. TCRdb re-called the multiplex PCR reads through MiXCR, storing one row per CDR3 protein. The table includes over 450,000 distinct CDR3 sequences, 12% detected once. Time point meaning: newly diagnosed GD, antithyroid drugs for less than 3 months. RNA extracted from PBMCs served as the sequencing template. The patients were enrolled through endocrinology in Xi'an, China. This sample also appeared in a second study, on T cells in Graves' hyperthyroidism and ophthalmopathy. That paper notes: Stability of Graves' hyperthyroidism was defined as absent ophthalmopathy progression within 18 months. Before onset, by a median of approximately 5.9 months, the model predicted ophthalmopathy.

The rearrangement links TRBV11-2 to TRBJ2-7, with D unresolved. Here the sequenced sample was peripheral blood mononuclear cells (PBMCs), taken at new diagnosis, from a patient treated with antithyroid drugs. The sequence derives from a woman under 40 with Graves disease. The CDR3 spells CASSLLETGTYEQYF. DNA of the CDR3: TGTGCCAGCAGCTTGCTGGAGACTGGGACCTACGAGCAGTACTTC.